Listed here are 26 T cell receptor beta chains from one sample, sequenced in a study of blood T cell repertoires in COVID-19. TCRdb keeps only in-frame clones here, not all; method: immunoSEQ multiplex PCR. The sample carries under 200,000 clones, more than 65% recorded once. The source material was PBMCs or T cells enriched from blood (not recorded which). These receptors came from a man aged 50-59 years who had recovered from COVID-19.

This sequence joins TRBV7-2 and TRBJ2-5; 7 bases are a match to TRBD1. CDR3 length equals 16 residues. Losses at the gene ends were 3 bases for V and 2 bases for J; bases not matched to a gene: 9. Looked up from germline, CDR1 is SGHTA and CDR2 is FQGNSA. The DNA for the CDR3 is TGTGCCAGCAGCTTGACTACCGGGACAGAGCAAGAGACCCAGTACTTC. Encoded protein: CASSLTTGTEQETQYF.

This clone was recorded a few times. The rearrangement uses TRBV25-1 and TRBJ1-4; D is unclear. Germline CDR1 reads MGHDK; CDR2 reads SYGVNS. This CDR3 region has 14 residues. V was cut by 9 bases and J by 4 bases, with 15 bases left in between. The CDR3 sequence is CASAQAVLNEKLFF. The DNA for the CDR3 is TGTGCCAGTGCCCAGGCCGTGCTTAATGAAAAACTGTTTTTT.

This chain connects TRBV7-3 to TRBJ2-1; D remains unclear. V lost 2 bases and J lost 10, with 15 bases in between. Germline loops: CDR1 SGHTA, CDR2 FQGTGA. The CDR3 consists of 14 residues. The CDR3 DNA reads TGTGCCAGCAGCTTAGATTTCCTCGCAGGAGAGCAGTTCTTC. As protein: CASSLDFLAGEQFF.

The V and J genes are TRBV6-6 and TRBJ1-5; a possible D gene is TRBD1 (6 bases). The CDR3 is made up of 15 amino acids. V lost 5 bases and J lost 6, with 17 bases in between. Germline CDR1 is MNHNY and CDR2 is SVGAGI (reference sequence). The CDR3 sequence is CASSPLTEGGQPQHF. In DNA form, the CDR3 reads TGTGCCAGCAGTCCACTCACGGAAGGGGGTCAGCCCCAGCATTTT.

This sequence joins TRBV5-1 and TRBJ2-3; D is undetermined. Looked up from germline, CDR1 is SGHRS and CDR2 is YFSETQ. There are 15 residues in the CDR3. V was shortened by 4 bases and J by 6 bases, with 18 bases between the two germline ends. The CDR3 region is CASSPLRVLGDTQYF. DNA for the CDR3: TGCGCCAGCAGCCCCCTCCGGGTCCTCGGGGATACGCAGTATTTT.

This chain links TRBV6-5 with TRBJ1-4; D uncertain. Germline V gene sequence: CDR1 MNHEY, CDR2 SVGAGI. V was shortened by 6 bases and J by 7 bases, with 12 bases between the two germline ends. The length of the CDR3 is 13 residues. CDR3 nucleotide sequence: TGTGCCAGCAGAACCGGACTAGCTGAAAAACTGTTTTTT. This codes for CASRTGLAEKLFF.

This clone was recorded once. CDR3 protein: CAISGGKTGWDGNTIYF. The CDR3 nucleotides are TGTGCCATCAGTGGAGGAAAGACAGGGTGGGATGGAAACACCATATATTTT. V gene TRBV10-3 combines with J gene TRBJ1-3; 7 nucleotides agree with TRBD1. V gave up 4 bases and J gave up 3 bases; unmatched junction bases: 12. CDR1 is ENHRY and CDR2 is SYGVKD in the germline V gene. The CDR3 sequence is 17 residues long.

The CDR3 loop reads CASSLVGIRDTEAFF. The CDR3 nucleotides read TGTGCCAGCAGCTTGGTTGGCATACGGGACACTGAAGCTTTCTTT. The rearrangement links TRBV5-4 to TRBJ1-1; no clear D. With 0 bases removed from V and 3 bases from J, the gap between germline ends came to 12 bases. CDR3 length: 15 residues. CDR1 and CDR2 from the germline V gene are SGHNT and YYREEE (reference sequence).

A few counts support this clone. The V gene is TRBV19, the J gene TRBJ1-5, with a weak D call TRBD1 (6 bases). CDR3 length: 14 residues. Germline V gene lookup returns CDR1 LNHDA and CDR2 SQIVND (reference sequence). V was cut by 4 bases and J by 3 bases, with 10 bases left in between. CDR3 sequence (DNA): TGTGCCAGTAGTAGACAGGCTAACAATCAGCCCCAGCATTTT. Translating it yields CASSRQANNQPQHF. Full variable domain (outside the CDR3, taken from reference TRBV19 and TRBJ1-5): DGGITQSPKYLFRKEGQNVTLSCEQNLNHDAMYWYRQDPGQGLRLIYYSQIVNDFQKGDIAEGYSVSREKKESFPLTVTSAQKNPTAFYLCASSRQANNQPQHFGDGTRLSIL.

This chain uses TRBV10-3 with TRBJ2-5, with D tentatively TRBD1 (6 bases). Germline CDR1 and CDR2: ENHRY and SYGVKD. The CDR3 runs to 13 residues. Trimming left V 6 bases short and J 4 bases short, with 12 bases between. The CDR3: CAIRWTDRETQYF. CDR3 in DNA: TGTGCCATCAGATGGACAGATAGAGAGACCCAGTACTTC.

This clone appeared a single time. The CDR3 coding sequence is TGCAGCGCTGGGACTAGCGGGGCCTACAATGAGCAGTTCTTC. This translates into CSAGTSGAYNEQFF. The chain couples TRBV29-1 to TRBJ2-1, with TRBD2 matching over 13 bases. CDR3 size: 14 residues. CDR1 is SQVTM and CDR2 is ANQGSEA in the germline V gene. Trimming removed 7 bases from V and 2 bases from J; junction bases left unmatched: 2.

J is TRBJ2-3 and V is TRBV7-9; D gene uncertain. There are 13 residues in the CDR3. The germline V and J ends were trimmed by 7 bases and 2 bases, with 10 bases remaining between them. Germline V lookup: CDR1 SEHNR, CDR2 FQNEAQ (reference sequence). Written as DNA, the CDR3 is TGTGCCAGCACCAAAGACATCACAGATACGCAGTATTTT. It translates to CASTKDITDTQYF.

V usage is TRBV3-1 (or the pseudogene TRBV3-2) and J usage is TRBJ1-1, with unresolved D. CDR1 LGHDT and CDR2 YNNKEL come from the germline V gene (reference sequence). The CDR3 consists of 13 residues. Deletions cut 4 bases from V and 0 bases from J, with 6 bases between. As DNA, the CDR3 is TGTGCCAGCAGCCTACGGGTGAACACTGAAGCTTTCTTT. This encodes CASSLRVNTEAFF.

The chain has TRBV11-3 and TRBJ2-5, with TRBD1 identical over 11 bases. Germline CDR1 is SGHNT and CDR2 is YENEEA. CDR3 length equals 14 residues. Trimming cost V 2 bases and J 7 bases; bases outside gene matches: 3. CDR3 sequence reads: CASSLFGTGGTQYF. As DNA, the CDR3 is TGTGCCAGCAGCTTATTTGGGACAGGGGGGACCCAGTACTTC.

V gene TRBV7-3 combines with J gene TRBJ2-2; a weak D match, TRBD1 (6 bases). CDR3 length: 13 residues. In germline, CDR1 is SGHTA, CDR2 FQGTGA. Trimming took 5 bases from V and 7 from J, leaving 11 bases between them. The CDR3 region has the DNA TGTGCCAGCAGCGAACAGGGAAGCGGGGAGCTGTTTTTT. This codes for CASSEQGSGELFF.

This chain links TRBV4-2 with TRBJ2-1, with 11 bases identical to TRBD2. The CDR3 has 16 amino acids. With 3 bases clipped from V and 6 bases from J, the junction kept 7 bases outside the gene matches. Looked up from germline, CDR1 is LGHNA and CDR2 is YNFKEQ. Written as DNA, the CDR3 is TGTGCCAGCAGCCACGATAGCGGGAGGGCCCCCAATGAGCAGTTCTTC. It specifies CASSHDSGRAPNEQFF.

The chain employs TRBV27 and TRBJ1-2; D not certain. There are 13 residues in the CDR3. V lost 4 bases, J lost 8 bases, and 14 bases lay in between. Germline assignment: CDR1 MNHEY and CDR2 SMNVEV (reference sequence). For the CDR3, the DNA is TGTGCCAGCAGTTCCCGGATAGCCTTAGGCTACACCTTC. Its translation: CASSSRIALGYTF.

The chain joins TRBV25-1 to TRBJ2-1, with 8 bases aligning to TRBD1. The CDR3 loop spans 15 amino acids. The J segment lost 7 bases and the V segment lost 1 base, leaving 6 bases of the junction unmatched. Per germline, CDR1 MGHDK and CDR2 SYGVNS. The DNA for the CDR3 is TGTGCCAGCAGTGAATTTAGAACAGGGGGGAATGAGCAGTTCTTC. Encoded protein: CASSEFRTGGNEQFF.

J is TRBJ2-5 and V is TRBV28, with 9 positions matching TRBD2. With 4 bases clipped from V and 1 base from J, the junction kept 13 bases outside the gene matches. The V gene's germline CDR1 is MDHEN and CDR2 SYDVKM. The CDR3 extends over 18 amino acids. The chain's CDR3 is CASSSSSGEIPLQETQYF. The CDR3 region has the DNA TGTGCCAGCAGTTCCTCTAGCGGGGAAATACCCCTCCAAGAGACCCAGTACTTC.

The genes are TRBV6-6 and TRBJ2-7; 10 positions agree with TRBD2. After removal of 5 bases from V and 7 bases from J, the junction contained 8 bases not matched to a gene. Germline V gives CDR1 MNHNY, CDR2 SVGAGI (reference sequence). The CDR3 is 14 amino acids. CDR3 bases: TGTGCCAGCAGTCGTTTAGCGGGAGGAGGGGAGCAGTACTTC. Translated: CASSRLAGGGEQYF.

The chain has TRBV6-4 and TRBJ2-1, with 8 bases aligning to TRBD2. Germline loops: CDR1 MRHNA, CDR2 SNTAGT. This CDR3 region has 16 residues. The V segment lost 4 bases and the J segment 9 bases; nucleotides outside the gene matches: 14. CDR3 residues: CASSVGSGTPGPEQFF. CDR3 nucleotide sequence: TGTGCCAGCAGTGTGGGTAGCGGGACCCCAGGCCCTGAGCAGTTCTTC.

The chain is built from TRBV5-8 and TRBJ1-2, with D maybe TRBD1 (6 bases). This CDR3 contains 16 residues. The ends were cut back, 4 bases at V and 4 bases at J, with 20 bases in the middle. Germline assignment: CDR1 SGHTS and CDR2 YDEGEE. CDR3 loop: CASSGRDTGEFYGYTF. In DNA form, the CDR3 reads TGTGCCAGCAGCGGCCGGGACACCGGGGAATTCTATGGCTACACCTTC.

V usage is TRBV5-8 and J usage is TRBJ1-5; 7 nucleotides line up with TRBD1. V was clipped by 4 bases and J by 4 bases; unmatched bases: 8. Per the germline V gene, CDR1 is SGHTS and CDR2 is YDEGEE. The CDR3 covers 15 residues. CDR3 DNA: TGTGCCAGCAGCCCGGAGGGGGCAGATAATCAGCCCCAGCATTTT. The encoded protein is CASSPEGADNQPQHF.

This chain uses TRBV5-1 with TRBJ1-1; 7 bases map to TRBD1. J lost 1 base, V lost 4 bases, and 4 bases had no gene match. Germline V gene lookup returns CDR1 SGHRS and CDR2 YFSETQ. The CDR3 loop spans 14 amino acids. Here the CDR3 DNA reads TGCGCCAGCAGCATCGGGACAGCGAACACTGAAGCTTTCTTT. It translates to CASSIGTANTEAFF.

The chain has TRBV6-5 and TRBJ2-7; D uncertain. The V and J ends lost 6 bases and 1 base respectively, with 13 bases between them. Germline-derived CDR1 and CDR2 are MNHEY and SVGAGI. CDR3 length equals 14 residues. The CDR3 here is CASRLPQDSYEQYF. CDR3 in DNA: TGTGCCAGCAGACTTCCTCAGGATTCCTACGAGCAGTACTTC.

The genes are TRBV3-1 (or the pseudogene TRBV3-2) and TRBJ2-3; TRBD2 is a possible D gene (6 bases). V was clipped by 8 bases and J by 0 bases, with 9 bases between them. There are 13 residues in the CDR3. The germline gives CDR1 LGHDT, CDR2 YNNKEL (reference sequence). The DNA for the CDR3 is TGTGCCAGCCGGGCGGGGAGCACAGATACGCAGTATTTT. Translating it yields CASRAGSTDTQYF.